The clone carrying this T cell receptor beta chain was seen ten or more times. As yet, its antigen is unknown. Measured with immunoSEQ multiplex PCR; TCRdb has only the in-frame clones, and not every one. This repertoire shows around 3,700 clones, 20% to 25% found once; its top ten account for 5.5% to 7.5%. This sample is part of a study of T cells in localized non-small cell lung cancer. From germline, CDR1 is SGHNT and CDR2 YENEEA. The CDR3 has 14 amino acids. V lost 7 bases, J lost 2 bases, and 6 bases stayed unmatched. Findings of the study overall: Adjacent lung held a median roughly 54 of the top 100 tumor clones. Uninvolved adjacent lung had higher T cell clonality than tumor and all other tissues. A higher density of T cells in blood coincided with extended overall survival. One tumor region alone was sequenced, and heterogeneity therefore remains possible.

The sequence came from a man aged 18-55 years with stage II lung adenocarcinoma. V is TRBV11-3 and J is TRBJ2-7, with TRBD2 identical over 9 bases. The sample here was lung tumor tissue, taken before any cancer treatment. The CDR3 loop is CASTYSGGTYEQYF. The CDR3, as DNA: TGTGCCAGCACCTATAGCGGGGGAACCTACGAGCAGTACTTC.